The 23 T cell receptor beta chains in this list originate from one sample, sequenced in a study of cytomegalovirus exposure and HLA in healthy donors. 60 Vbeta and 13 Jbeta primers were used in PCR. Sequencing used immunoSEQ multiplex PCR; TCRdb keeps in-frame clones, though not all of them. The sample shows some 140,000 clones, approximately 80% of them seen only once. The sequenced material came from PBMCs. The source of these receptors is a female donor in good health and CMV-seropositive.

This clone occurred once. The chain joins TRBV27 to TRBJ1-2; 8 nucleotides agree with TRBD1. Germline V CDR1 and CDR2: MNHEY, SMNVEV (reference sequence). V trimming: 6 bases; J trimming: 2 bases; junction bases outside the gene matches: 5. CDR3 length equals 14 residues. Here the CDR3 DNA reads TGTGCCAGCAGGCAGACAGGGGTAAACTATGGCTACACCTTC. The encoded protein is CASRQTGVNYGYTF.

The chain recombines TRBV5-4 with TRBJ2-7, with 11 nucleotides matching TRBD2. Looked up from germline, CDR1 is SGHNT and CDR2 is YYREEE (reference sequence). There are 15 residues in the CDR3. Unmatched junction bases numbered 11, after V lost 5 bases and J lost 7 bases. CDR3 residues: CASSLGLADSWEQYF. The CDR3 DNA reads TGTGCCAGCAGTCTGGGACTAGCGGACTCTTGGGAGCAGTACTTC.

The genes are TRBV18 and TRBJ2-5; 10 positions match TRBD1. Per the germline V gene, CDR1 is KGHSH and CDR2 is LQKENI. V trimming: 5 bases; J trimming: 2 bases; junction bases outside the gene matches: 2. The CDR3 is made up of 14 amino acids. The CDR3 reads CASSKGQGQETQYF. As DNA, the CDR3 is TGTGCCAGCTCAAAGGGACAGGGGCAAGAGACCCAGTACTTC. Full variable domain (rest looked up from reference TRBV18 and TRBJ2-5): NAGVMQNPRHLVRRRGQEARLRCSPMKGHSHVYWYRQLPEEGLKFMVYLQKENIIDESGMPKERFSAEFPKEGPSILRIQQVVRGDSAAYFCASSKGQGQETQYFGPGTRLLVL.

V and J are TRBV7-7 and TRBJ2-7, with a tentative D call TRBD2 (5 bases). With 4 bases removed from V and 0 bases from J, the gap between germline ends came to 10 bases. The V gene's germline CDR1 is SSHAT and CDR2 FNYEAQ (reference sequence). The CDR3 totals 14 residues. The CDR3 DNA reads as TGTGCCAGCAGCTCAAATCGGGGCTCCTACGAGCAGTACTTC. This translates into CASSSNRGSYEQYF.

The V call is TRBV2, the J call TRBJ2-1; 7 positions match TRBD1. CDR3 length equals 14 residues. Germline V gene sequence: CDR1 SNHLY, CDR2 FYNNEI. The V gene end was trimmed by 8 bases and the J gene end by 4 bases; junction bases not matched to a gene: 8. CDR3 DNA sequence: TGTGCCAGCGTAGGACAGGTTTATTACAATGAGCAGTTCTTC. Encoded protein: CASVGQVYYNEQFF. The full variable domain, its missing parts supplied by reference TRBV2 and TRBJ2-1, is EPEVTQTPSHQVTQMGQEVILRCVPISNHLYFYWYRQILGQKVEFLVSFYNNEISEKSEIFDDQFSVERPDGSNFTLKIRSTKLEDSAMYFCASVGQVYYNEQFFGPGTRLTVL.

V gene TRBV27 combines with J gene TRBJ2-7, with 11 bases that match TRBD1. Trimming cost V 4 bases and J 4 bases; bases outside gene matches: 6. The germline V gene has CDR1 MNHEY and CDR2 SMNVEV (reference sequence). The length of the CDR3 is 15 residues. The CDR3, as DNA: TGTGCCAGCAGTTCTCGGACAGGGGGCGCTTACGAGCAGTACTTC. Protein product: CASSSRTGGAYEQYF.

The rearrangement joins TRBV10-3 to TRBJ1-5; perhaps TRBD1 as D (5 bases). This CDR3 is 15 amino acids long. The ends were cut back, 0 bases at V and 2 bases at J, with 8 bases in the middle. The germline V gene encodes CDR1 ENHRY and CDR2 SYGVKD. The CDR3 nucleotides are TGTGCCATCAGTGAGTCTTGGGGGGGCAATCAGCCCCAGCATTTT. As protein: CAISESWGGNQPQHF.

The J gene is TRBJ1-4, the V gene TRBV19, with D tentatively TRBD1 (5 bases). V was cut by 2 bases and J by 2 bases, with 9 bases left in between. The V gene's germline CDR1 is LNHDA and CDR2 SQIVND (reference sequence). The CDR3 is made up of 15 amino acids. CDR3 amino acids: CASSIYKGTNEKLFF. DNA of the CDR3: TGTGCCAGTAGTATATATAAGGGGACTAATGAAAAACTGTTTTTT. Based on the CDR3 plus reference TRBV19 and TRBJ1-4, the full variable domain is DGGITQSPKYLFRKEGQNVTLSCEQNLNHDAMYWYRQDPGQGLRLIYYSQIVNDFQKGDIAEGYSVSREKKESFPLTVTSAQKNPTAFYLCASSIYKGTNEKLFFGSGTQLSVL.

The CDR3 coding sequence is TGTGCCAGTAGCACGACAGGGCCGGGCTACGAGCAGTACTTC. Its protein is CASSTTGPGYEQYF. This sequence joins TRBV19 and TRBJ2-5, with TRBD1 identical over 7 bases. The DNA end lines up better with TRBJ2-7; the J call may be wrong. The CDR3 runs 14 residues. Germline CDR1 is LNHDA and CDR2 is SQIVND (reference sequence).

This clone was seen a few times. The chain links TRBV6-1 to TRBJ2-1, with D tentatively TRBD1 (6 bases). V was pared by 7 bases and J by 8 bases, with 12 bases between. CDR1 is MNHNS and CDR2 is SASEGT in the germline V gene. This CDR3 contains 12 residues. CDR3 region: CASMDSTDEQFF. For the CDR3, the DNA is TGTGCCAGCATGGACAGTACAGATGAGCAGTTCTTC.

About this clone itself: One junction end disagrees with the germline gene, perhaps due to a read error. This chain connects TRBV6-5 to TRBJ2-7; TRBD1 might be the D (6 bases). The germline V gene has CDR1 MNHEY and CDR2 SVGAGI. The CDR3 is 13 amino acids. CDR3 residues: CANRTEFSYEQHF. CDR3 nucleotides: TGTGCCAACCGGACAGAATTTTCCTACGAGCAGCACTTC.

The chain links TRBV5-4 to TRBJ1-5; D is perhaps TRBD1 (6 bases). The CDR3 has 16 amino acids. Trimming took off 3 bases at V and 6 bases at J, with 19 bases between the two ends. In germline, CDR1 is SGHNT, CDR2 YYREEE (reference sequence). CDR3 in amino acids: CASSWGGVGAGQPQHF. CDR3 in DNA: TGTGCCAGCAGCTGGGGGGGCGTGGGGGCAGGTCAGCCCCAGCATTTT.

The genes are TRBV5-1 and TRBJ2-5; maybe TRBD2 (5 bases). CDR1 is SGHRS and CDR2 is YFSETQ in the germline V gene. Trimming shortened V by 5 bases and J by 5 bases, and 10 bases separated the two germline ends. The CDR3 has 12 residues. DNA of the CDR3: TGCGCCAGCAGAGTCCTAGCCGAGACCCAGTACTTC. This translates into CASRVLAETQYF.

The chain employs TRBV10-3 and TRBJ2-7; TRBD1 aligns across 7 bases. V shed 4 bases and J 0 bases; nucleotides not matched to a gene: 6. This CDR3 contains 15 residues. Germline lookup yields CDR1 ENHRY and CDR2 SYGVKD. The CDR3 sequence is CAISADRASSYEQYF. The CDR3 DNA follows: TGTGCCATCAGTGCCGACAGGGCTAGCTCCTACGAGCAGTACTTC.

The chain employs TRBV9 and TRBJ1-1; D gene uncertain. V was cut by 1 base and J by 1 base, with 5 bases left in between. Germline CDR1 SGDLS, CDR2 YYNGEE. This CDR3 has 13 amino acids. The CDR3 DNA reads TGTGCCAGCAGCGTACACGGGAACACTGAAGCTTTCTTT. Encoded protein: CASSVHGNTEAFF.

V is TRBV5-6 and J is TRBJ2-7, with 7 positions matching TRBD2. This CDR3 region has 14 residues. From germline, CDR1 is SGHDT and CDR2 YYEEEE. V was clipped by 5 bases and J by 0 bases; unmatched bases: 5. The CDR3 DNA is TGTGCCAGCAGGAAGCTAGCGGACTCCTACGAGCAGTACTTC. Its translation: CASRKLADSYEQYF.

The chain links TRBV5-1 to TRBJ2-5; TRBD2 aligns across 10 bases. The CDR3 covers 16 residues. J lost 1 base, V lost 3 bases, and 6 bases had no gene match. Germline-derived CDR1 and CDR2 are SGHRS and YFSETQ. The CDR3 reads CASSSVAGGSQETQYF. The CDR3 bases are TGCGCCAGCAGCTCCGTAGCGGGGGGATCCCAAGAGACCCAGTACTTC.

The chain uses TRBV4-2 and TRBJ2-6; D is possibly TRBD1 (5 bases). This CDR3 contains 16 residues. Trimming left V 2 bases short and J 0 bases short, with 8 bases between. The germline V gene has CDR1 LGHNA and CDR2 YNFKEQ. The CDR3 bases are TGTGCCAGCAGCCAACCGACAGCCTCTGGGGCCAACGTCCTGACTTTC. It is translated as CASSQPTASGANVLTF.

In this sample, this clone turned up once. The chain is built from TRBV30 and TRBJ2-1; 8 bases map to TRBD2. This CDR3 is 14 amino acids long. Germline CDR1 is GTSNPN and CDR2 is SVGIG (reference sequence). The V and J ends lost 8 bases and 5 bases, in that order; junction bases with no gene match: 11. This CDR3 reads CAGDSGSGNNEQFF. CDR3 DNA sequence: TGTGCCGGAGACAGCGGGAGTGGCAACAATGAGCAGTTCTTC. The complete variable domain, with remaining parts taken from reference TRBV30 and TRBJ2-1, reads SQTIHQWPATLVQPVGSPLSLECTVEGTSNPNLYWYRQAAGRGLQLLFYSVGIGQISSEVPQNLSASRPQDRQFILSSKKLLLSDSGFYLCAGDSGSGNNEQFFGPGTRLTVL.

DNA for the CDR3: TGTGCCAGCAGCCAACTAACAGGGGCTAGGAACACTGAAGCTTTCTTT. It codes for CASSQLTGARNTEAFF. The chain links TRBV14 to TRBJ1-1; 7 nucleotides align to TRBD1. The CDR3 totals 16 residues. J gave up 1 base and V 2 bases, and 7 bases lay outside the gene matches. The germline V gene has CDR1 SGHDN and CDR2 FVKESK. Full variable domain (remainder filled in from reference TRBV14 and TRBJ1-1): EAGVTQFPSHSVIEKGQTVTLRCDPISGHDNLYWYRRVMGKEIKFLLHFVKESKQDESGMPNNRFLAERTGGTYSTLKVQPAELEDSGVYFCASSQLTGARNTEAFFGQGTRLTVV.

This clone has a single count. The chain carries TRBV6-1 and TRBJ1-3; 7 bases agree with TRBD1. Germline V gives CDR1 MNHNS, CDR2 SASEGT. The junction had 5 bases not matched to a gene; V was cut back by 8 bases and J by 4 bases. The CDR3 sequence is 13 residues long. For the CDR3, the DNA is TGTGCCAGCGCTGGACAGGAGGGAAACACCATATATTTT. Encoded protein: CASAGQEGNTIYF.

This clone was seen only once. This chain joins TRBV19 and TRBJ2-7; 10 bases match TRBD1. The CDR3 is 15 amino acids. Per germline, CDR1 LNHDA and CDR2 SQIVND (reference sequence). The V and J ends lost 9 bases and 1 base, in that order; junction bases with no gene match: 9. The chain's CDR3 is CASTAGTGVSYEQYF. The CDR3 DNA follows: TGTGCCAGCACCGCCGGGACAGGGGTTTCCTACGAGCAGTACTTC.

The rearrangement uses TRBV28 and TRBJ1-4; D gene uncertain. This CDR3 has 16 amino acids. Trimming removed 5 bases at V and 0 bases at J, with 13 bases between. The germline V gene has CDR1 MDHEN and CDR2 SYDVKM. The CDR3, as DNA: TGTGCCAGCAGTGAAAACAAGATTGCAACTAATGAAAAACTGTTTTTT. Protein sequence: CASSENKIATNEKLFF.